The clone carrying this T cell receptor beta chain has at least ten counts. Its target is unknown. This entry belongs to a study of CD8 T cells in ankylosing spondylitis. The study's findings and limits: The authors reported significant enrichment of disease-linked clones in matched ankylosing spondylitis synovial fluid. Clones linked to the disease showed a CD8+ phenotype. They occurred at relatively low frequencies in peripheral blood.

Making the TCR beta libraries involved quantitative 5'-RACE with molecular barcodes. TCRdb fed the 5' RACE reads into MiXCR, producing one record per CDR3 protein. The table lists 200,000 to 250,000 distinct CDR3 sequences, roughly 25% of them singletons. This receptor was taken from a male donor with ankylosing spondylitis or in good health (not recorded which). The sequencing input was blood, either unsorted or a sorted T cell fraction (not recorded which).

In DNA, the CDR3 is TGCAGCGTTGGGGGTCGGACATCGAACACCGGGGAGCTGTTTTTT. Translated: CSVGGRTSNTGELFF. The chain has TRBV29-1 and TRBJ2-2; D is possibly TRBD1 (5 bases). The CDR3 has 15 amino acids. Per germline, CDR1 SQVTM and CDR2 ANQGSEA. Deletions cut 4 bases from V and 0 bases from J, with 12 bases between.